One and the same sample provided the 13 T cell receptor beta chains below, sequenced in a study of OX40 agonist ivuxolimab in advanced cancers. Only in-frame clones appear in the TCRdb table, and some are missing; sequencing was by immunoSEQ multiplex PCR. The sample consists of approximately 87,000 clones, approximately 89% of them appearing once. This material consisted of CD4+ or CD8+ T cells sorted from blood, taken in a trial of the OX40 agonist ivuxolimab. The receptors were gathered from an adult with an advanced solid tumor such as melanoma, head and neck, liver or kidney cancer.

This chain joins TRBV18 and TRBJ2-7; 10 bases match TRBD2. Trimming took 3 bases from V and 4 from J; bases not matched to a gene: 15. The CDR3 has 18 residues. Germline-derived CDR1 and CDR2 are KGHSH and LQKENI. The DNA for the CDR3 is TGTGCCAGCTCACCCCTTGGGGGAGTAGCGGGAGGCATATACGAGCAGTACTTC. Protein: CASSPLGGVAGGIYEQYF.

This sequence joins TRBV11-3 and TRBJ2-2; D is uncertain. Germline CDR1 is SGHNT and CDR2 is YENEEA. Trimming removed 0 bases at V and 4 bases at J, with 12 bases between. This CDR3 comprises 16 residues. The CDR3 sequence is CASSLDWGQATGELFF. The CDR3 DNA follows: TGTGCCAGCAGCTTAGATTGGGGTCAGGCCACCGGGGAGCTGTTTTTT.

This chain joins TRBV30 and TRBJ1-3; D gene uncertain. This CDR3 region has 16 residues. Deletions cut 3 bases from V and 0 bases from J, with 15 bases between. Germline lookup yields CDR1 GTSNPN and CDR2 SVGIG (reference sequence). In DNA, the CDR3 is TGTGCCTGGAGGACTCCTCTTGGTCTCTCTGGAAACACCATATATTTT. Residues: CAWRTPLGLSGNTIYF.

Written as DNA, the CDR3 is TGTGCCAGCAGCCAAGATGTTCAGGTTCAGCCCCAGCATTTT. It is translated as CASSQDVQVQPQHF. The chain recombines TRBV4-2 with TRBJ1-5; D unclear. Germline CDR1 reads LGHNA; CDR2 reads YNFKEQ. Between the trimmed V and J ends, which lost 0 bases and 6 bases, there was a span of 9 bases. The CDR3 runs 14 residues.

V usage is TRBV5-4 and J usage is TRBJ2-1; TRBD2 matches 9 bases. The CDR3 is 15 residues long. Germline-derived CDR1 and CDR2 are SGHNT and YYREEE (reference sequence). Losses at the gene ends were 0 bases for V and 9 bases for J; bases not matched to a gene: 7. CDR3 amino acids: CASSLGASGTVEQFF. Here the CDR3 DNA reads TGTGCCAGCAGCTTGGGGGCTAGCGGGACGGTTGAGCAGTTCTTC.

CDR3 coding DNA: TGTGCCAGCAGCGGCAAGGGTTCTAGCGGGAGGGCCTATAGTTTGAATGAGCAGTTCTTC. Its protein is CASSGKGSSGRAYSLNEQFF. The J gene is TRBJ2-1, the V gene TRBV5-4; 12 nucleotides align to TRBD2. After removal of 4 bases from V and 7 bases from J, the junction contained 21 bases not matched to a gene. This CDR3 region has 20 residues. CDR1 SGHNT and CDR2 YYREEE come from the germline V gene (reference sequence).

This chain links TRBV10-3 with TRBJ2-1; TRBD2 agrees at 15 bases. Germline trimming cut 6 bases from V and 0 bases from J; bases unmatched to any gene: 6. The CDR3 is 18 residues long. Germline V gene data show CDR1 as ENHRY and CDR2 as SYGVKD. The CDR3 protein is CAISWTSGRVGSYNEQFF. The CDR3 DNA follows: TGTGCCATCAGCTGGACTAGCGGGAGGGTGGGCTCCTACAATGAGCAGTTCTTC.

The CDR3 DNA follows: TGTGCCAGCAGCTCCCCGGGACTAGCGGGAGGGCCGGAAGATACGCAGTATTTT. Translating it yields CASSSPGLAGGPEDTQYF. This chain connects TRBV5-4 to TRBJ2-3; 16 bases align to TRBD2. With V trimmed by 3 bases and J by 5 bases, 9 bases remained unmatched. In germline, CDR1 is SGHNT, CDR2 YYREEE (reference sequence). The CDR3 is made up of 18 amino acids.

The chain joins TRBV10-3 to TRBJ1-6; TRBD1 agrees at 10 bases. In germline, CDR1 is ENHRY, CDR2 SYGVKD. The CDR3 has 14 amino acids. V dropped 5 bases and J dropped 9; count of bases not matched to a gene: 4. The CDR3 nucleotides are TGTGCCATCAGTCCGGGACAGGGGACTTCACCCCTCCACTTT. This gives the protein CAISPGQGTSPLHF.

The rearrangement uses TRBV6-1 and TRBJ2-2, with D uncertain. The CDR3 runs to 14 residues. V dropped 7 bases and J dropped 5 bases, with 14 bases sitting between them. CDR1 is MNHNS and CDR2 is SASEGT in the germline V gene. DNA for the CDR3: TGTGCCAGCATTGGACCCGGAAGGACCGGGGAGCTGTTTTTT. It translates to CASIGPGRTGELFF.

This clone was detected only a few times. V and J are TRBV18 and TRBJ2-2; D may be TRBD1 (5 bases). Trimming removed 3 bases from V and 9 bases from J, with 17 bases in between. Germline V lookup: CDR1 KGHSH, CDR2 LQKENI. The CDR3 loop spans 15 amino acids. The CDR3 nucleotides are TGTGCCAGCTCACCGACCAACTTCGGACAATGGGAGCTGTTTTTT. Amino acids: CASSPTNFGQWELFF.

V and J are TRBV7-2 and TRBJ2-2; D unclear. The ends were cut back, 2 bases at V and 3 bases at J, with 7 bases in the middle. This CDR3 comprises 14 residues. Germline V lookup: CDR1 SGHTA, CDR2 FQGNSA. CDR3 region: CASSLSPDTGELFF. The CDR3, as DNA: TGTGCCAGCAGCTTATCTCCAGACACCGGGGAGCTGTTTTTT.

The genes are TRBV7-3 and TRBJ2-5; a possible D gene is TRBD1 (6 bases). The CDR3 has 15 residues. The V gene's germline CDR1 is SGHTA and CDR2 FQGTGA. The germline V and J ends were trimmed by 5 bases and 1 base, with 14 bases remaining between them. The chain's CDR3 is CASSPQRQVQETQYF. In DNA form, the CDR3 reads TGTGCCAGCAGCCCTCAAAGACAGGTCCAAGAGACCCAGTACTTC.